The source of this T cell receptor (beta chain) is a study of CXCR3-negative and CXCR3-positive naive CD8 T cells. Study outcomes and limitations: Memory CD8+ T cell repertoires were far less diverse than both naive subsets. Greater hydrophobicity was found in TRB CDR3s of CXCR3-positive naive cells than of CXCR3-negative naive cells. Naive cells that were CXCR3-negative or CXCR3-positive used TRBV-TRBJ genes alike, while memory cells diverged.

This CDR3 has 17 amino acids. Turning to this clonotype: Its antigen remains unknown.

Each TRB cDNA library was prepared by 5' RACE (with UMI labels). TCRdb re-analyzed the 5' RACE reads; it lists each CDR3 protein once, without DNA. The sample has 55,000 to 75,000 distinct CDR3 sequences, and its top ten clones hold around 0.7%. This receptor was identified in a human donor in good health. Some clones in this sample may be carry-over from other donors' samples. The source material was naive CXCR3+ CD8+ T cells from blood. Specified subset: CD45RO-CCR7+CD27+CD95- naive CD8+ T cells expressing CXCR3 (TNR3+). The rearrangement links TRBV21-1 to TRBJ2-7; absent DNA, TCRdb's TRBD2 call cannot be checked. TRBV21-1 is classified as a pseudogene. The CDR3 loop reads CASSQHVAVTSSYEQYF.